This T cell receptor beta chain comes out of a study of regulatory T cells (dated by TCRdb to between 2017 and 2018). Background for the entire study: T-cell receptor beta repertoires of sorted regulatory, conventional CD4+ and CD8+ T cells were compared between CD3G-deficient patients and healthy controls. Paper-wide results and their limitations: Repertoires from patients had restricted unique TRB V-J pairs and skewed V and J gene usage, with the strongest effect in regulatory T cells. Hydrophobic residues at CDR3 positions 6 and 7 were enriched in conventional CD4+ T cells from CD3G-deficient patients, which suggests more self-reactive specificities.

For the multiplex PCR, 52 forward TRBV primers and 13 reverse TRBJ primers were used, and amplification bias was corrected with both assay-based and computational methods. Within the immunoSEQ assay, multiplex PCR amplified rearranged TRB loci from genomic DNA. TRB amplicons were sequenced using an Illumina HiSeq platform. In the original analysis: Raw sequences were error-filtered and aligned to reference gene sequences by custom algorithms and were subsequently analyzed with the immunoSEQ online tools. Productive and nonproductive TRB rearrangement frequencies were evaluated among both unique and total sequences. Assessment of potential self-reactivity relied on the hydrophobicity of positions 6 and 7 in the TRB CDR3, along with their amino acid composition. Group comparisons used t tests, Mann-Whitney tests or two-way ANOVA run in Prism software. TCRdb re-hosts the immuneACCESS table, in-frame sequences only. Its copies lack some clones; in the studies checked, an unresolved V gene accounts for under half of them, and the cause for the rest is not known. From that table come the V and J calls and clone size; the DNA was used to work out D and trimming. The sample table records 30,000 to 40,000 clones; approximately 90% of these occur just once. The top ten hold 2% to 3% of the sample.

This clone appeared a single time. Its antigen remains unidentified. No much larger clonotype is one base removed from it; base qualities were not supplied. Every CD3G-deficient patient showed evidence of autoimmunity, and the autoimmunity was more severe in two of the patients. At testing, patients were between 2 and 39 years old and showed lower naive and higher memory CD4+ and CD8+ T-cell proportions. CD4+ cells were FACS-sorted into CD25-high CD127-low regulatory T cells and CD25-low CD127-high conventional CD4+ T cells. The patient group comprised roughly 6 individuals with CD3G deficiency. Patient samples and clinical data were obtained from an international physician network spanning the United States, Europe and Asia. Ficoll density separation was used to isolate peripheral blood mononuclear cells. Trimming takes 3 bases from V and 9 bases from J, and the germline ends sit 9 bases apart. Its CDR3 holds 13 amino acids, cysteine through phenylalanine. Only the CDR3 DNA stays, 39 bases, in frame from base 1. For CDR1 and CDR2, the germline V gene (reference sequence) lists MNHEY and SMNVEV.

This clonotype originated in a person under 30 with CD3G deficiency. The receptor chain draws on TRBV27 and TRBJ1-6; the D gene is perhaps TRBD1, from 5 matching bases. The sample consisted of conventional CD4+ T cells sorted from blood. The nucleotide sequence is given as TGTGCCAGCAGTTTGAGGGGCGCTTCACCCCTCCACTTT. This gives the protein CASSLRGASPLHF.